What follows describes a single T cell receptor beta chain. No antigen is known for it. The entry originates in a study of shared clonotypes between healthy human individuals. Across the whole study: Three plates each covered CD4 naive and memory; CD8 naive two, CD8 memory one. Study conclusions and caveats: Large depth notwithstanding, sorted-subset sequencing proved incomplete by rarefaction. For naive CD4 cells, approximately 4.8% of clonotypes were shared across a handful of donors.

Naivety among CD8 cells was defined by CD45RO negativity and positive CCR7 selection, thereby excluding terminally differentiated effector memory CD45RA+ cells. The CDR3 is 13 amino acids. Trimming at V came to 5 bases and at J to 1 base, leaving 0 bases not matched to a gene. From germline, CDR1 is MGHRA and CDR2 YSYEKL. The assay was run at deep level. Some clones are missing from TCRdb's copy, which holds only in-frame ones; the method was immunoSEQ multiplex PCR. The sample lists 2 million or so clones; approximately 95% were seen once. J is TRBJ2-5 and V is TRBV4-1; TRBD2 matches at 8 bases. The sample consisted of naive CD8+ T cells sorted from blood. This TCR was recovered from a man between 18 and 35 years old in good health. The CDR3 coding sequence is TGCGCCAGCAGCACTAGCGGCCAAGAGACCCAGTACTTC. Translating gives CASSTSGQETQYF.